A single sample gave rise to the 20 T cell receptor beta chains below, sequenced in a study of blood T cell repertoires in COVID-19 (dated by TCRdb to 2020 to 2022). Library method: the immunoSEQ multiplex PCR assay. The immuneACCESS repertoire file appears here via TCRdb, limited to in-frame rearrangements. These files lack a portion of the clones; in checked studies, under half of the deficit traces to unresolved V genes, and the cause of the others is not known. This sample holds some 69,000 clones; under 85% were observed only once. The ten top clones hold approximately 15% of the sample. Sequenced material: peripheral blood. All receptors come from a man aged 55 to 70 with acute or convalescent COVID-19.

The V gene is TRBV7-9, the J gene TRBJ1-6, with TRBD1 matching 9 bases. The junction had 5 bases not matched to a gene; V was cut back by 4 bases and J by 10 bases. The CDR3 totals 14 residues. Germline-derived CDR1 and CDR2 are SEHNR and FQNEAQ (reference sequence). The CDR3 nucleotides read TGTGCCAGCAGCTCTGGGACAGGGACCTCACCCCTCCACTTT. Protein sequence: CASSSGTGTSPLHF.

The rearrangement uses TRBV6-5 and TRBJ2-7; 12 bases are shared with TRBD1. Germline V gene sequence: CDR1 MNHEY, CDR2 SVGAGI. The CDR3 is 15 amino acids. J lost 4 bases, V lost 6 bases, and 7 bases had no gene match. CDR3 sequence (DNA): TGTGCCAGCAGGGCCGGGACAGGGGGCAGGTACGAGCAGTACTTC. Translated: CASRAGTGGRYEQYF.

The V and J genes are TRBV19 and TRBJ1-5; D is undetermined. The V gene's germline CDR1 is LNHDA and CDR2 SQIVND (reference sequence). V was clipped by 0 bases and J by 0 bases, with 15 bases between them. CDR3 length: 18 amino acids. The CDR3 DNA is TGTGCCAGTAGTATAGACAGGATAACTCTTTATAGCAATCAGCCCCAGCATTTT. The encoded protein is CASSIDRITLYSNQPQHF.

V is TRBV11-3 and J is TRBJ2-7; tentatively, D is TRBD1 (6 bases). This CDR3 contains 14 residues. Germline-derived CDR1 and CDR2 are SGHNT and YENEEA. V was pared by 5 bases and J by 3 bases, with 14 bases between. The CDR3 region is CASSPRGLDYEQYF. Written as DNA, the CDR3 is TGTGCCAGCAGCCCCAGGGGCCTTGACTACGAGCAGTACTTC.

This chain joins TRBV4-2 and TRBJ2-7, with D tentatively TRBD1 (5 bases). Germline-derived CDR1 and CDR2 are LGHNA and YNFKEQ. The CDR3 spans 13 residues. Trimming took 3 bases from V and 5 from J, leaving 11 bases between them. CDR3: CASSHVGQDEQYF. The CDR3 DNA reads TGTGCCAGCAGCCACGTAGGACAAGACGAGCAGTACTTC.

The V call is TRBV7-9, the J call TRBJ1-5; TRBD1 matches 7 bases. CDR1 and CDR2 from the germline V gene are SEHNR and FQNEAQ (reference sequence). This CDR3 has 13 residues. The J segment lost 5 bases and the V segment lost 2 bases, leaving 0 bases of the junction unmatched. The CDR3 region has the DNA TGTGCCAGCAGCTTACAGGGGGATCAGCCCCAGCATTTT. Its protein is CASSLQGDQPQHF.

The rearrangement joins TRBV3-1 (or the pseudogene TRBV3-2) to TRBJ1-6, with D possibly matching TRBD1 (5 bases). The length of the CDR3 is 13 residues. Germline CDR1 and CDR2: LGHDT and YNNKEL (reference sequence). Trimming cost V 1 base and J 8 bases, with 6 bases left between them. CDR3 nucleotides: TGTGCCAGCAGCCAAGGACAGCATTCACCCCTCCACTTT. Its translation is CASSQGQHSPLHF.

The chain is built from TRBV6-6 and TRBJ1-1; 7 nucleotides match TRBD1. J lost 4 bases, V lost 5 bases, and 16 bases had no gene match. The CDR3 covers 17 residues. In germline, CDR1 is MNHNY, CDR2 SVGAGI (reference sequence). CDR3 sequence reads: CASSPEGAIALGTEAFF. DNA of the CDR3: TGTGCCAGCAGTCCCGAGGGGGCCATTGCCTTGGGCACTGAAGCTTTCTTT.

The chain carries TRBV5-4 and TRBJ2-5; 7 bases align to TRBD1. Germline loops: CDR1 SGHNT, CDR2 YYREEE (reference sequence). CDR3 size: 13 residues. Trimming cost V 5 bases and J 3 bases; bases outside gene matches: 4. The CDR3 region is CASREQGKETQYF. DNA for the CDR3: TGTGCCAGCAGGGAACAGGGGAAAGAGACCCAGTACTTC.

The chain's CDR3 is CASSGSGQGSNQPQHF. The DNA for the CDR3 is TGTGCCAGCAGTGGATCGGGACAGGGTAGCAATCAGCCCCAGCATTTT. The chain couples TRBV6-1 to TRBJ1-5; TRBD1 agrees at 9 bases. Germline V gives CDR1 MNHNS, CDR2 SASEGT. J was trimmed by 0 bases and V by 4 bases; bases with no gene match: 4. The CDR3 extends over 16 amino acids.

The chain joins TRBV18 to TRBJ2-1; D remains ambiguous. Trimming cost V 5 bases and J 9 bases, with 17 bases left between them. Germline assignment: CDR1 KGHSH and CDR2 LQKENI. The CDR3 is 14 amino acids. CDR3 loop: CASSIVAAASEQFF. As DNA, the CDR3 is TGTGCCAGCTCAATTGTTGCGGCCGCCTCTGAGCAGTTCTTC.

This chain uses TRBV4-1 with TRBJ1-2; 9 bases map to TRBD1. The CDR3 is 13 amino acids. CDR1 is MGHRA, CDR2 YSYEKL, per germline. Trimming took 3 bases from V and 8 from J; bases not matched to a gene: 4. The DNA of the CDR3 is TGCGCCAGCAGCCAGTGGACAGGGGACGGCTACACCTTC. Translating gives CASSQWTGDGYTF.

This clone turned up a few times. The chain joins TRBV5-8 to TRBJ1-1; D ambiguous. This CDR3 is built from 14 residues. Germline loops: CDR1 SGHTS, CDR2 YDEGEE. With 4 bases removed from V and 2 bases from J, the gap between germline ends came to 12 bases. The CDR3 DNA reads TGTGCCAGCAGCAAAACGGAGGACAACACTGAAGCTTTCTTT. Residues: CASSKTEDNTEAFF.

The chain couples TRBV25-1 to TRBJ1-1, with D possibly being TRBD1 (6 bases). V lost 4 bases and J lost 0, with 15 bases in between. The CDR3 is 16 residues long. The V gene's germline CDR1 is MGHDK and CDR2 SYGVNS. The CDR3 region is CASSGKPQGMNTEAFF. The CDR3 DNA reads as TGTGCCAGCAGTGGCAAACCACAGGGAATGAACACTGAAGCTTTCTTT.

The gene calls are TRBV5-1 and TRBJ1-2, with 7 bases matching TRBD1. The V gene end was trimmed by 0 bases and the J gene end by 6 bases; junction bases not matched to a gene: 2. From germline, CDR1 is SGHRS and CDR2 YFSETQ. The CDR3 contains 13 residues. CDR3 sequence (DNA): TGCGCCAGCAGCTTGGTGACAGGGAATGGCTACACCTTC. As protein: CASSLVTGNGYTF.

This chain links TRBV9 with TRBJ2-7; the match to TRBD1 covers 8 bases. The V gene's germline CDR1 is SGDLS and CDR2 YYNGEE. V dropped 1 base and J dropped 1; count of bases not matched to a gene: 10. The CDR3 sequence is 17 residues long. CDR3 in DNA: TGTGCCAGCAGCGTACATGGAGGACAGGGTTCTTCCTACGAGCAGTACTTC. Its translation: CASSVHGGQGSSYEQYF.

This chain connects TRBV18 to TRBJ1-1; perhaps TRBD1 as D (6 bases). This CDR3 is 15 amino acids long. The germline V gene has CDR1 KGHSH and CDR2 LQKENI. The V and J ends lost 3 bases and 0 bases respectively, with 11 bases between them. The CDR3 sequence: CASSPRGYLNTEAFF. CDR3 DNA sequence: TGTGCCAGCTCACCGAGGGGGTACTTGAACACTGAAGCTTTCTTT.

A few counts support this clone. The genes are TRBV2 and TRBJ1-6; D is unresolved. Between the trimmed V and J ends, which lost 4 bases and 5 bases, there was a span of 9 bases. This CDR3 has 14 residues. CDR1 SNHLY and CDR2 FYNNEI come from the germline V gene. The CDR3 loop is CASSAIGNNSPLHF. CDR3 sequence (DNA): TGTGCCAGCAGTGCAATCGGTAATAATTCACCCCTCCACTTT.

The V call is TRBV6-5, the J call TRBJ1-4; the D gene is possibly TRBD1 (5 bases). This CDR3 region has 13 residues. V shed 2 bases and J shed 5 bases, with 6 bases lying between them. Germline V gene lookup returns CDR1 MNHEY and CDR2 SVGAGI. The CDR3 DNA reads as TGTGCCAGCAGTTACAGACAGAATGAAAAACTGTTTTTT. It specifies CASSYRQNEKLFF.

The chain uses TRBV5-1 and TRBJ1-3; 7 bases line up with TRBD1. The trim removed 0 bases at V and 4 bases at J, leaving 10 bases unmatched. The CDR3 covers 17 residues. The V gene's germline CDR1 is SGHRS and CDR2 YFSETQ. The chain's CDR3 is CASSLELRGREGNTIYF. CDR3 sequence (DNA): TGCGCCAGCAGCTTGGAGTTAAGGGGGCGAGAGGGAAACACCATATATTTT.